The TCR beta chain under discussion was sequenced for a study of T cell repertoires in cytomegalovirus infection. TCRdb recomputed calls from the reads with MiXCR, one row per CDR3 protein. The data contain tens of thousands of distinct CDR3 sequences, around 33% of them singletons. Concerning this clonotype: No antigen is known for it.

This clonotype was obtained from a human donor in good health (CMV status not recorded). Some clones in this sample may be carry-over from other donors' samples. Sequences were obtained from PBMCs, sequenced either directly or after in vitro stimulation (not recorded which).

CDR3 sequence reads: CASSDRQTNTGELFF. The CDR3 DNA is TGTGCCAGCAGTGACAGGCAGACAAACACCGGGGAGCTGTTTTTT. The rearrangement uses TRBV25-1 and TRBJ2-2; D is unresolved. The ends were cut back, 3 bases at V and 2 bases at J, with 10 bases in the middle. The germline V gene has CDR1 MGHDK and CDR2 SYGVNS. The CDR3 length is 15 residues.